Shown below are 5 T cell receptor beta chains from a single sample sequenced in a study of T cell repertoires in cytomegalovirus infection (dated by TCRdb to the late 2010s). Sequencing used an Illumina HiSeq 1500. The public reads were reprocessed in TCRdb via fastp at Q25 and MiXCR, keeping in-frame beta chains. For every CDR3 protein sequence, its rows merge into one entry that carries the most common genes and DNA. This sample holds roughly 180,000 distinct CDR3 sequences; about 17% were observed only once. Approximately 25% of the sample lies in the top ten. The sequenced sample consisted of CD8+ T cells from PBMCs. These receptors were taken from a human donor in good health (CMV status not recorded). Some clones in this sample may be carry-over from other donors' samples.

This clonotype was seen repeatedly, ten times or more. This rearrangement joins TRBV5-5 to TRBJ2-7; 7 bases match TRBD2. Germline CDR1 reads SGHKS; CDR2 reads YYEKEE (reference sequence). J was trimmed by 4 bases and V by 7 bases; bases with no gene match: 8. This CDR3 comprises 13 residues. CDR3 loop: CASRLAGDYEQYF. As DNA, the CDR3 is TGTGCCAGCCGATTGGCGGGGGATTACGAGCAGTACTTC.

This clonotype was seen only a few times. The chain joins TRBV12-3 or TRBV12-4 to TRBJ1-2; 10 nucleotides line up with TRBD1. The CDR3 spans 15 residues. J was trimmed by 2 bases and V by 6 bases; bases with no gene match: 6. CDR3: CASRSPGQGNYGYTF. The CDR3 coding sequence is TGTGCCAGCAGAAGCCCGGGACAGGGGAACTATGGCTACACCTTC.

This clonotype turned up a few times. The chain uses TRBV6-2 or TRBV6-3 and TRBJ1-1, with a tentative D call TRBD1 (6 bases). From germline, CDR1 is MNHEY and CDR2 SVGEGT. CDR3 size: 13 residues. The V end was cut by 6 bases, the J end by 7 bases, with 15 bases between. The CDR3 protein is CASSRTGQNEAFF. CDR3 sequence (DNA): TGTGCCAGCAGCCGAACCGGACAGAATGAAGCTTTCTTT.

The genes are TRBV28 and TRBJ2-1; 10 bases line up with TRBD2. V lost 8 bases to trimming and J lost 7 bases; unmatched junction nucleotides: 8. Per germline, CDR1 MDHEN and CDR2 SYDVKM. This CDR3 has 14 residues. The CDR3 protein is CASESGGATNEQFF. The CDR3 DNA reads as TGTGCCAGCGAAAGCGGGGGGGCCACGAATGAGCAGTTCTTC.

This clonotype came up a few times. V and J are TRBV2 and TRBJ2-1; TRBD1 matches at 9 bases. Germline loops: CDR1 SNHLY, CDR2 FYNNEI. V was clipped by 8 bases and J by 5 bases; unmatched bases: 13. This CDR3 has 16 amino acids. CDR3 coding DNA: TGTGCCAGCCCGGTGAGGACGGGACAGGGAAACAATGAGCAGTTCTTC. It encodes CASPVRTGQGNNEQFF. The full variable domain, its missing parts supplied by reference TRBV2 and TRBJ2-1, is EPEVTQTPSHQVTQMGQEVILRCVPISNHLYFYWYRQILGQKVEFLVSFYNNEISEKSEIFDDQFSVERPDGSNFTLKIRSTKLEDSAMYFCASPVRTGQGNNEQFFGPGTRLTVL.